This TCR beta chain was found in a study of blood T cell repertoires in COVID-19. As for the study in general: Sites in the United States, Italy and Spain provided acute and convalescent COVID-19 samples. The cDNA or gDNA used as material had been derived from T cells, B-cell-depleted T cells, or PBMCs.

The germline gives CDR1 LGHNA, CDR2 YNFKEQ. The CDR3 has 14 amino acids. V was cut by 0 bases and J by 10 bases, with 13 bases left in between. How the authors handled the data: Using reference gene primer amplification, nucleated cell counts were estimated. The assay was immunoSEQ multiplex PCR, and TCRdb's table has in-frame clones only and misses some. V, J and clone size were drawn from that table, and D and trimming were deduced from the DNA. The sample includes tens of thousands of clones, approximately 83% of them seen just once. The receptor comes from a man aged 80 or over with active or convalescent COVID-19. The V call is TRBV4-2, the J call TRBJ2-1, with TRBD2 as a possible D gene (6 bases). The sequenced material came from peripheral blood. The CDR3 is CASSQDFSGGEQFF. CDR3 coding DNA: TGTGCCAGCAGCCAAGATTTCAGTGGGGGGGAGCAGTTCTTC.